This T cell receptor beta chain derives from a study of T cell responses to AZD1222 COVID-19 vaccine. Study conclusions and caveats: Compared with day 0, the breadth and depth of the Spike-specific TCR repertoire rose significantly after two doses of AZD1222. The donors showed a predominance of white British ancestry and of females, with possible underestimation of clonal diversity.

Germline V gene data show CDR1 as MNHEY and CDR2 as SVGAGI. The CDR3 is 14 residues long. V lost 6 bases to trimming and J lost 6 bases, with 15 bases between them. A word on this clone: Its antigen is not identified.

The method was immunoSEQ multiplex PCR; TCRdb's version includes in-frame clones alone and lacks a portion of them. Of more than 35,000 clones listed, about 80% are singletons. The origin of this receptor is an adult who received the MenACWY meningococcal vaccine as a control. The chain combines TRBV6-5 with TRBJ1-5, with D unresolved. This material consisted of peripheral blood, taken 28 days after the second dose of the MenACWY control vaccine. The CDR3 loop reads CASSRTANGQPQHF. CDR3 sequence (DNA): TGTGCCAGCAGCCGGACCGCGAATGGTCAGCCCCAGCATTTT.